This TCR beta chain stems from a study of Ad26.COV2.S vaccination and SARS-CoV-2 variants (dated by TCRdb to the early 2020s). In terms of the full investigation: Donors in the vaccine arm were drawn from COV1001, a phase I-IIa trial of Ad26.COV2.S in healthy adults that was multicentre, randomized, double-blind and placebo-controlled. Ad26.COV2.S was administered intramuscularly at a dose of 5x10^10 or 1x10^11 viral particles, either as one shot or as two shots given 56 days apart. The specificity and breadth of SARS-CoV-2-reactive T cell receptors after Ad26.COV2.S vaccination were assessed by TCRbeta repertoire sequencing. The TCR-sequenced set comprised approximately 32 samples: around 20 Ad26.COV2.S vaccine recipients, 5 placebo recipients and 8 SARS-CoV-2 convalescent individuals. Trial participants were randomized into five groups of five: low-dose or high-dose Ad26.COV2.S given once or twice, or placebo on both occasions. Blinding of investigators to trial group allocation was maintained during experiments and outcome assessment.

Overall study results and their limits: After vaccination, substantial breadth of spike-specific CD8+ and CD4+ T cell responses was reported. The study was not powered to compare responses between vaccine doses or regimens. Compared with placebo recipients, Ad26.COV2.S recipients showed higher spike-specific TCR breadth (P = 0.0014). Vaccine and placebo recipients had similar non-spike TCR breadth, a finding consistent with the vaccine containing only spike. The authors noted that the TCR breadth and depth analyses may have underestimated total T cell responses.

Read against the paper, the sample's treatment or condition label means: about 20 received Ad26.COV2.S at low or high dose, single or two shots; about five received placebo; per-sample allocation not given. Repertoires of vaccine and placebo recipients were sequenced from samples collected on day 63 after the first injection. In Cohort 1b, more than 20 adults aged 18-55 years were enrolled at a single site in Boston, USA, between 29 July and 7 August 2020. Ad26.COV2.S was a replication-incompetent adenovirus type 26 vector expressing a prefusion-stabilized SARS-CoV-2 spike protein from the original Wuhan strain. On this clone: No cognate antigen has been identified for it. No per-base quality is available; no much larger clone lies one base away.

Inclusive of the bounding cysteine and phenylalanine, the CDR3 is 14 residues long. The entry retains the CDR3 DNA only, 42 bases that are in frame from base 1. CDR1 and CDR2 (SGHAT, FQNNGV) derive from the germline V gene. V lost 2 bases and J lost 4 bases; the stretch between them is 8 bases long. The immunoSEQ Assay was used to sequence TCRbeta CDR3 regions. After extraction, genomic DNA underwent amplification by bias-controlled multiplex PCR, followed by high-throughput sequencing. Concerning the study's data processing: To quantify the absolute abundance of every unique TCRbeta CDR3 region, sequences were collapsed and filtered. T cell fraction was estimated by normalizing TCRbeta template counts to usable DNA, with usable DNA measured through amplification of reference genes found in all nucleated cells. Repertoire TCRs were annotated as SARS-CoV-2-specific when V gene, CDR3 amino acid sequence and J gene were exactly matched to a known reactive TCR set. The reference SARS-CoV-2 TCR set came from MIRA and was filtered for enrichment in COVID-19-positive ImmuneCODE repertoires, removing public or cross-reactive TCRs. Using the MIRA antigens, annotated TCRs were further analysed by specific ORF or by position within an ORF. Breadth was defined as the number of annotated unique rearrangements divided by the total number of unique productive rearrangements, and depth was defined as the summed frequency of the annotated unique rearrangements. Two-sided Wilcoxon rank-sum tests were applied when comparing TCR breadth between groups. The table was pulled from immuneACCESS by TCRdb, which kept in-frame rearrangements only. Such tables lose some clones; where checked, under half of the loss comes from unresolved V genes, and the rest has no known cause. From that table come the V and J calls and clone size; the DNA was used to work out D and trimming. Within this sample are 300,000 to 350,000 clones, with 88% of them counted one time only. The top ten constitute 6.4% of the sample.

The rearranged chain carries TRBV11-2 and TRBJ2-2, with the D call perhaps TRBD1 or TRBD2, as 5 bases match in each case. The sample here was peripheral blood, taken in a trial of Ad26.COV2.S vaccine versus placebo. This sequence was found in a person aged 18-60 years who received the Ad26.COV2.S COVID-19 vaccine or a placebo. The nucleotide sequence is TGTGCCAGCAGCTTACTGAGGGGCACCGGGGAGCTGTTTTTT. Its coded protein is CASSLLRGTGELFF.